This note documents a single T cell receptor (beta chain) sequence. Germline values: CDR1 SGHVS, CDR2 FQNEAQ. The V and J ends lost 0 bases and 1 base respectively, with 6 bases between them. This CDR3 is built from 14 residues. The sample originates from a study of T cells after yellow fever vaccination. TCRdb re-derived calls from the 5' RACE reads in MiXCR, one entry per CDR3 protein. The data contain 120,000 or so distinct CDR3 sequences, approximately 8.4% of them seen just once; the ten biggest clones take up 40%. The chain uses TRBV7-8 and TRBJ2-5; D possibly uses TRBD1 or TRBD2 (5 bases each). This clonotype was obtained from a man between 18 and 35 years old who received the YFV17D yellow fever vaccine. The sequencing here drew on CD8+ T cells sorted from PBMCs, taken on the day of the yellow fever booster vaccination. CDR3 amino acids: CASSLAGTQETQYF. Written as DNA, the CDR3 is TGTGCCAGCAGCTTAGCAGGGACCCAAGAGACCCAGTACTTC.